The rows below give T cell receptor beta chains drawn from one sample of a study of T cell changes during pregnancy in multiple sclerosis. The method was immunoSEQ multiplex PCR; TCRdb's version includes in-frame clones alone and lacks a portion of them. The sample contains around 60,000 clones, about 89% of which appear only once. The sample was CD4+ T cells from peripheral blood mononuclear cells, taken after pregnancy. The receptors were sampled from a female donor in good health, enrolled as a control in a pregnancy study. The CDR3 runs from the conserved cysteine through the conserved F or W. D genes are given only for firm matches. For some rows the clone size is stated as once, few or many, or as a class when expanded; others skip it.

D gene	clone size	J gene	V gene	CDR3 DNA	CDR3 protein
TRBD1	.	TRBJ2-7	TRBV5-4	TGTGCCAGCAGCTTGGGCCCGACAGGGGGCCACGACGAGCAGTACTTC	CASSLGPTGGHDEQYF
TRBD1	.	TRBJ1-2	TRBV9	TGTGCCAGCAGCGTAGGACAGGGACCTAACTATGGCTACACCTTC	CASSVGQGPNYGYTF
.	.	TRBJ1-1	TRBV7-3	TGTGCCAGCAGCTTACTTGGGAGGAACACTGAAGCTTTCTTT	CASSLLGRNTEAFF
.	.	TRBJ2-1	TRBV19	TGTGCCAGTAGTATTCGTATCAATGAGCAGTTCTTC	CASSIRINEQFF
TRBD2	.	TRBJ2-3	TRBV5-1	TGCGCCAGCAGCGTCCAGCGGGGGAGCACAGATACGCAGTATTTT	CASSVQRGSTDTQYF
TRBD2	.	TRBJ2-3	TRBV5-4	TGTGCCAGCAGCTTTAGCGGGGGGGCCTTAGATACGCAGTATTTT	CASSFSGGALDTQYF
.	.	TRBJ1-5	TRBV19	TGTGCCAGTAGTATAGAGAGGCGAGGCAGGGATCGCAATCAGCCCCAGCATTTT	CASSIERRGRDRNQPQHF
.	.	TRBJ1-1	TRBV7-3	TGTGCCAGCAGCCGTGGGGCGGACACTGAAGCTTTCTTT	CASSRGADTEAFF
TRBD1	.	TRBJ1-2	TRBV7-9	TGTGCCAGCAGCTCGATAGACAGGGACTATGGCTACACCTTC	CASSSIDRDYGYTF
.	.	TRBJ2-5	TRBV14	TGTGCCAGCAGCCAAGTTTCGGGGGGCGGGGAGACCCAGTACTTC	CASSQVSGGGETQYF
TRBD1	.	TRBJ1-2	TRBV29-1	TGCAGCATCGGGACAGGGGGCTCGGACTATGGCTACACCTTC	CSIGTGGSDYGYTF
.	once	TRBJ1-5	TRBV4-1	TGCGCCAGCAGCCAAGATCCGGATCAGCCCCAGCATTTT	CASSQDPDQPQHF
TRBD2	.	TRBJ2-7	TRBV19	TGTGCCAGTAGCTTGTGGGGGGGACACGAGCAGTACTTC	CASSLWGGHEQYF
.	few	TRBJ1-2	TRBV6-1	TGTGCCAGCAGTACGACAGGCTATGGCTACACCTTC	CASSTTGYGYTF
.	.	TRBJ2-7	TRBV11-3	TGTGCCAGCAGCACTTTAGAGGGCCCCGGGCAGTACTTC	CASSTLEGPGQYF
TRBD1	.	TRBJ1-2	TRBV30	TGTGCCTGGACGGGACAGGGGTATGGCTACACCTTC	CAWTGQGYGYTF
.	.	TRBJ2-7	TRBV19	TGTGCCAGTAGTATTAAATGGGTCGGGGACGAGCAGTACTTC	CASSIKWVGDEQYF
.	once	TRBJ1-3	TRBV15	TGTGCCACCAGCGGTCCCGTGCAGGGAGGACGTGGAAACACCATATATTTT	CATSGPVQGGRGNTIYF
TRBD1	.	TRBJ2-7	TRBV19	TGTGCCAGTAGATCGACAGGGACGGACTCCTACGAGCAGTACTTC	CASRSTGTDSYEQYF
.	.	TRBJ2-7	TRBV11-2	TGTGCCAGCAGCTTTTCGGCGGGGTTACCCTACGAGCAGTACTTC	CASSFSAGLPYEQYF
.	.	TRBJ1-1	TRBV30	TGTGCCTGGAAGCGCACTGAAGCTTTCTTT	CAWKRTEAFF
.	.	TRBJ1-2	TRBV20-1	TGCAGTGCCTGGGGGGGTGGGGGCTACACCTTC	CSAWGGGGYTF
.	.	TRBJ2-7	TRBV6-6	TGTGCCAGCAGTCCCAACAAGTACGAGCAGTACTTC	CASSPNKYEQYF
TRBD1	.	TRBJ1-6	TRBV5-4	TGTGCCAGCAGCTCGGGACAGGGGGACTCACCCCTCCACTTT	CASSSGQGDSPLHF